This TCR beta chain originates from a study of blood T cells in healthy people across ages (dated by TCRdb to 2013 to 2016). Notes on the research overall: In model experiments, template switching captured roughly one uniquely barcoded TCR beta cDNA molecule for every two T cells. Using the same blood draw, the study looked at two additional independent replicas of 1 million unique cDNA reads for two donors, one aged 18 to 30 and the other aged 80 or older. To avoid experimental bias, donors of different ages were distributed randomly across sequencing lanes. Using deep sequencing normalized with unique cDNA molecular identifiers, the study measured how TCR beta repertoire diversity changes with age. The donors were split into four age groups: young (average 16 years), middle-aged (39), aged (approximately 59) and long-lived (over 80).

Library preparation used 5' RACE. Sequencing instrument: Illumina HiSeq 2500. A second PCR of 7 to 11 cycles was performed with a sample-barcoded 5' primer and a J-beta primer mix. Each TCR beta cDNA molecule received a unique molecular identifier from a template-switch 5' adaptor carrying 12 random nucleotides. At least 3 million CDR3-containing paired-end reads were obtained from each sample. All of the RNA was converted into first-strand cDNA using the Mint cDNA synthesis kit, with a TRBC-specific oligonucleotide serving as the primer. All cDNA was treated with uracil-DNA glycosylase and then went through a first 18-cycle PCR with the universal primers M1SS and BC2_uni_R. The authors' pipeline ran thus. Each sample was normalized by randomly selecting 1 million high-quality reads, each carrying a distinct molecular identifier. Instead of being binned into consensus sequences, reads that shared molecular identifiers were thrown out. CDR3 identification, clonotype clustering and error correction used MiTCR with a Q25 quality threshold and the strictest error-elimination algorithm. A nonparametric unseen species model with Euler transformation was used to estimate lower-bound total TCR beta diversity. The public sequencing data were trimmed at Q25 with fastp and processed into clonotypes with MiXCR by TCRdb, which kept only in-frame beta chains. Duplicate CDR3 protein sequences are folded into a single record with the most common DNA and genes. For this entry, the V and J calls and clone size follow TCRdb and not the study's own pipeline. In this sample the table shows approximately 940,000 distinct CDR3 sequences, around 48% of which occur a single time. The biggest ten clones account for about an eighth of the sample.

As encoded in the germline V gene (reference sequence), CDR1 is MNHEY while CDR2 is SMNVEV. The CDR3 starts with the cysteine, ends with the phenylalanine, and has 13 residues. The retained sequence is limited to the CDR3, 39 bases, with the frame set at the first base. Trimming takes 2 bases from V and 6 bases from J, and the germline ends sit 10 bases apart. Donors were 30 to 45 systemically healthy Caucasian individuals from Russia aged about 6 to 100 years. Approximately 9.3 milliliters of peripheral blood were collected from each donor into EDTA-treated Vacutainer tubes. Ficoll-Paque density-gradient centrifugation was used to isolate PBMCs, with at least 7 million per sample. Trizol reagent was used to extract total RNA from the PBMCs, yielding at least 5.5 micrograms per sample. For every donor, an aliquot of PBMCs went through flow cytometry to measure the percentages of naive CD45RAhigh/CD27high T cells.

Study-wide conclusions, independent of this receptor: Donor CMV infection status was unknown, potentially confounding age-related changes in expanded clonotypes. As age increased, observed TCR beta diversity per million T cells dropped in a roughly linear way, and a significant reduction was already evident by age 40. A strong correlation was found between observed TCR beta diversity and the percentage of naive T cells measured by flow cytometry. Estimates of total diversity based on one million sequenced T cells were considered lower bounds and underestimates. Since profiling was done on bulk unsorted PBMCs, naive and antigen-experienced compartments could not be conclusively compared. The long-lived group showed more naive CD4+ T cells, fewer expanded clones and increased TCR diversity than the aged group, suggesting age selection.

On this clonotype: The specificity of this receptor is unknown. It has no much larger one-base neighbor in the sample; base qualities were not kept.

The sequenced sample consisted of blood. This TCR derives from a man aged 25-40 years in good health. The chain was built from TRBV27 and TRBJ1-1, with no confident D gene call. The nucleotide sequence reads TGTGCCAGCAGTTTAGCCCGATACGCTGAAGCTTTCTTT. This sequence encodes CASSLARYAEAFF.